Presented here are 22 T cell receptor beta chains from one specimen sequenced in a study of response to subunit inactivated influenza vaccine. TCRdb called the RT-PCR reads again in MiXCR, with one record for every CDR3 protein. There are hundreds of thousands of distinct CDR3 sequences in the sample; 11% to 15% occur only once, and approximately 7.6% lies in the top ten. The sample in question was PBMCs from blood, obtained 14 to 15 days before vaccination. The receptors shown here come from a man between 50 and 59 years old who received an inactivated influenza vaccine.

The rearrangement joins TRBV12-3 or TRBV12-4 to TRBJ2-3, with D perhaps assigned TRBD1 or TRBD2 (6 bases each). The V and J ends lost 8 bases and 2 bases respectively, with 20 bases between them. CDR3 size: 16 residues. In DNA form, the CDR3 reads TGTGCCAGCGGAAAGGGGGGCCTAGGGTCCACAGATACGCAGTATTTT. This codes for CASGKGGLGSTDTQYF.

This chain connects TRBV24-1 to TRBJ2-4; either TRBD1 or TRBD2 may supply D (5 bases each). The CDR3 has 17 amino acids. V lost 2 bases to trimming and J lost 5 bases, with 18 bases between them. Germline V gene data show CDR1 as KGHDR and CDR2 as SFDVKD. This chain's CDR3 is CATSDSPGRGVENIQYF. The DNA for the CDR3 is TGTGCCACCAGTGATTCACCGGGACGAGGGGTCGAAAACATTCAGTACTTC.

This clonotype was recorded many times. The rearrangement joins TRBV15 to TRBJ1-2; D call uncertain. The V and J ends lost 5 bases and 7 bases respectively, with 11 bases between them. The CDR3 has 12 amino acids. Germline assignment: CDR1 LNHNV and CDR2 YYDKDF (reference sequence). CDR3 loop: CATSLGIRGYTF. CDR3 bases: TGTGCCACCAGCCTGGGGATTCGTGGCTACACCTTC. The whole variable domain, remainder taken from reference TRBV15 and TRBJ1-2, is DAMVIQNPRYQVTQFGKPVTLSCSQTLNHNVMYWYQQKSSQAPKLLFHYYDKDFNNEADTPDNFQSRRPNTSFCFLDIRSPGLGDTAMYLCATSLGIRGYTFGSGTRLTVV.

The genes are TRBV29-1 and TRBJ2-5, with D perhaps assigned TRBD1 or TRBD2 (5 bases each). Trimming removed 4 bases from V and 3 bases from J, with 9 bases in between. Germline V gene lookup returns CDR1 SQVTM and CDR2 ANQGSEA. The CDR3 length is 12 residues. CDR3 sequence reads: CSVAGAEETQYF. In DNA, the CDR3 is TGCAGCGTTGCCGGGGCCGAAGAGACCCAGTACTTC.

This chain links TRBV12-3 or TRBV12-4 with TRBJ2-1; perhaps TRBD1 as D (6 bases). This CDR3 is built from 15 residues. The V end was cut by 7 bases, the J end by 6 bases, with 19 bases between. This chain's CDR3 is CASMSRVVGANEQFF. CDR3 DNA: TGTGCCAGCATGTCCCGGGTTGTGGGGGCCAATGAGCAGTTCTTC.

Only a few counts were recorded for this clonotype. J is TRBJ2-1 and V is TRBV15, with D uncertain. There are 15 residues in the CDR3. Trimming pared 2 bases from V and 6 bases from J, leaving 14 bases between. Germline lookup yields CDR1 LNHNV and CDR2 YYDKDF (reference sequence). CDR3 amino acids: CATSRSFGSGNEQFF. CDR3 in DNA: TGTGCCACCAGCAGAAGCTTCGGGTCGGGCAATGAGCAGTTCTTC.

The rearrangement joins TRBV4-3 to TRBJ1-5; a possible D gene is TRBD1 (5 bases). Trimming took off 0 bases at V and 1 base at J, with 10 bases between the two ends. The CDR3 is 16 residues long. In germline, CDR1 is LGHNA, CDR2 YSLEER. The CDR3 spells CASSQDYRGSNQPQHF. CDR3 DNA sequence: TGCGCCAGCAGCCAAGATTATAGGGGAAGCAATCAGCCCCAGCATTTT.

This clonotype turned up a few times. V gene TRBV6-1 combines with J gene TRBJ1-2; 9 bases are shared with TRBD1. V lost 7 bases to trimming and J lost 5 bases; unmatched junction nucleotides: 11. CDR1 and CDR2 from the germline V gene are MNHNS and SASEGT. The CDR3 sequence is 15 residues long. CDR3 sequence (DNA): TGTGCCAGCAACCCGGGACAGGGTGGTGCATATGGCTACACCTTC. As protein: CASNPGQGGAYGYTF.

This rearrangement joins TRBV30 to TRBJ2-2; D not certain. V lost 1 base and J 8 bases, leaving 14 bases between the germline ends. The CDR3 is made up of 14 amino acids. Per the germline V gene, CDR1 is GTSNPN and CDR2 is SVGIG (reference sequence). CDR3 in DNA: TGTGCCTGGAGTGGTACGAAGGTGGGGGGGGAGCTGTTTTTT. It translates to CAWSGTKVGGELFF.

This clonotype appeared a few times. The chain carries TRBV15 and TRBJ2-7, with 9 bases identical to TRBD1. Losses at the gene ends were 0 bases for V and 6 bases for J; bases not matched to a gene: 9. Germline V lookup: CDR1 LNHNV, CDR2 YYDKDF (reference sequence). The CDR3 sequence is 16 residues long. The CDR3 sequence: CATSRDPTRQGGEQYF. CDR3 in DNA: TGTGCCACCAGCAGAGATCCCACCCGACAGGGGGGCGAGCAGTACTTC.

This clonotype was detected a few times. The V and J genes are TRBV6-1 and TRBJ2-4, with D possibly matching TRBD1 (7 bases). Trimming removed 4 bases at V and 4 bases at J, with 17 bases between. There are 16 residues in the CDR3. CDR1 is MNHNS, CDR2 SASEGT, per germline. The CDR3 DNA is TGTGCCAGCAGTGGCGGGACAGCCCGTGGGAAAAACATTCAGTACTTC. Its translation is CASSGGTARGKNIQYF.

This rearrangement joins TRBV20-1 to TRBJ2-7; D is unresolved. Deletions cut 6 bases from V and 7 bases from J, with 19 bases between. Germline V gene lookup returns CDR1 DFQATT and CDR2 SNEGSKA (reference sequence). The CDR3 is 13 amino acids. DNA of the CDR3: TGCAGTGCCTCGGACCCAAACCTAGGGGAGCAGTACTTC. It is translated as CSASDPNLGEQYF.

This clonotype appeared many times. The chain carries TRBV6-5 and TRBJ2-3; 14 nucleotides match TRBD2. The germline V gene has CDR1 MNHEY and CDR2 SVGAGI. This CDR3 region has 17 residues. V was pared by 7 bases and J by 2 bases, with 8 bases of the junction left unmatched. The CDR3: CASTKTSGRVFTDTQYF. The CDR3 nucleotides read TGTGCCAGCACAAAGACTAGCGGGAGGGTCTTCACAGATACGCAGTATTTT.

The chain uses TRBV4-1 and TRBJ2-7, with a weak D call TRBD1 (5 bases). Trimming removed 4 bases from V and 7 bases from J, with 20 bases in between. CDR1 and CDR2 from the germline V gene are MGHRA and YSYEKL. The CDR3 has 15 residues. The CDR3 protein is CASSREGHGSGEQYF. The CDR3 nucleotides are TGCGCCAGCAGCCGGGAAGGACACGGATCCGGGGAGCAGTACTTC.

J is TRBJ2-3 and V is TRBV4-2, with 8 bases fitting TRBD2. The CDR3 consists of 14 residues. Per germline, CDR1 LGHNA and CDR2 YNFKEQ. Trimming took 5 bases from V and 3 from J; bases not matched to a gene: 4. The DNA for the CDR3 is TGTGCCAGCAGCAGTAGCGGGGAAACAGATACGCAGTATTTT. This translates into CASSSSGETDTQYF.

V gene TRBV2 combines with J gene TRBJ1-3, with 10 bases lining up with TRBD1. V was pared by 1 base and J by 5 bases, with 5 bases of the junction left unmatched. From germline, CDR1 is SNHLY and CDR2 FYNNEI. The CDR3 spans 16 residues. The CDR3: CASSEEGTGARNTIYF. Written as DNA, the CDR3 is TGTGCCAGCAGTGAAGAGGGGACAGGGGCCCGAAACACCATATATTTT. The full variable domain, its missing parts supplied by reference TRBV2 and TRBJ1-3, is EPEVTQTPSHQVTQMGQEVILRCVPISNHLYFYWYRQILGQKVEFLVSFYNNEISEKSEIFDDQFSVERPDGSNFTLKIRSTKLEDSAMYFCASSEEGTGARNTIYFGEGSWLTVV.

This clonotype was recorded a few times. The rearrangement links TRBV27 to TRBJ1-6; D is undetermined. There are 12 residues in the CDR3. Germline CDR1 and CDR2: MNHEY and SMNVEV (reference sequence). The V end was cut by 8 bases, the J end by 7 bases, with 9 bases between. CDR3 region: CASGRGNSPLHF. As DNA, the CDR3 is TGTGCCAGCGGCAGAGGGAATTCACCCCTCCACTTT.

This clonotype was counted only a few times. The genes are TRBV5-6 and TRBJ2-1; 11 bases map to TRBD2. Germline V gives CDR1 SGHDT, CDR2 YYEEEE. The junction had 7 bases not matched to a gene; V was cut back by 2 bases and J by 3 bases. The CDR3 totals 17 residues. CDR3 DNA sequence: TGTGCCAGCAGCTTCGGGACTAGCGGACCCCTCTACAATGAGCAGTTCTTC. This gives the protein CASSFGTSGPLYNEQFF.

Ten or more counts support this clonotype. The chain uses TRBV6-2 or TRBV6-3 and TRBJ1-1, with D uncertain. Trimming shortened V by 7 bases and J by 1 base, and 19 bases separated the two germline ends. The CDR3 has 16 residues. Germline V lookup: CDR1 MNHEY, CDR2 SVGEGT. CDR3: CASTWWPLEENTEAFF. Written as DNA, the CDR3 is TGTGCCAGCACCTGGTGGCCCTTGGAGGAGAACACTGAAGCTTTCTTT.

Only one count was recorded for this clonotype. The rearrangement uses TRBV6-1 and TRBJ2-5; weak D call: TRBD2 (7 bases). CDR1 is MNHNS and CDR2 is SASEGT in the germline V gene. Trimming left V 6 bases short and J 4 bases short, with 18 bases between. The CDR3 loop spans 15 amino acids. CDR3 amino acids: CASSPPGGGGETQYF. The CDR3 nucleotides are TGTGCCAGCAGCCCACCGGGAGGAGGGGGAGAGACCCAGTACTTC.

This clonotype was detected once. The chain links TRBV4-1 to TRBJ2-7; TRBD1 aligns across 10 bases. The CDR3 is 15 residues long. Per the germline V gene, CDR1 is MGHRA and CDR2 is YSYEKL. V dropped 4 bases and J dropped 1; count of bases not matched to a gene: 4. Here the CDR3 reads CASSPTGQGSYEQYF. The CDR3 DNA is TGCGCCAGCAGCCCGACGGGACAGGGGTCCTACGAGCAGTACTTC.

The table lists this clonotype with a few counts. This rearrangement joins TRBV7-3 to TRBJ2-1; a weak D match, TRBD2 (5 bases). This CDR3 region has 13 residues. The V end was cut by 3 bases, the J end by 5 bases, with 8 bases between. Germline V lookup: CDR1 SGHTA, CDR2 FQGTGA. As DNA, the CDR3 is TGTGCCAGCAGCTTCACCGGGGACAATGAGCAGTTCTTC. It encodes CASSFTGDNEQFF. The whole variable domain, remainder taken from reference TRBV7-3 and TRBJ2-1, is GAGVSQTPSNKVTEKGKYVELRCDPISGHTALYWYRQSLGQGPEFLIYFQGTGAADDSGLPNDRFFAVRPEGSVSTLKIQRTERGDSAVYLCASSFTGDNEQFFGPGTRLTVL.